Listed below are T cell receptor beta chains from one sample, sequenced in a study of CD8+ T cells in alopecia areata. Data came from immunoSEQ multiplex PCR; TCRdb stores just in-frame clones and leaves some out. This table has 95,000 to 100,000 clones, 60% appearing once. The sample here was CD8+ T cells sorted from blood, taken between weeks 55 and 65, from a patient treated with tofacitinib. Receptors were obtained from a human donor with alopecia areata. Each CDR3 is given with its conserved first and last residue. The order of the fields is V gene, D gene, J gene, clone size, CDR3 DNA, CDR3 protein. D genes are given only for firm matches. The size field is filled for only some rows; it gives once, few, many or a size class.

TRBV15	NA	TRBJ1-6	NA	TGCGCCACCAGCAGAGATTCGAATTCACCCCTCCACTTT	CATSRDSNSPLHF
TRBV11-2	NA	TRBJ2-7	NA	TGTGCCAGCAGTCCAGGAGGAGGTTACTCCTACGAGCAGTACTTC	CASSPGGGYSYEQYF
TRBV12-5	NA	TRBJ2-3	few	TGTGCTAGTGGTCAATCAGATACGCAGTATTTT	CASGQSDTQYF
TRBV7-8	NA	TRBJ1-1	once	TGTGCCAGCAGCTTAATCGAGGGGATGAACACTGAAGCTTTCTTT	CASSLIEGMNTEAFF
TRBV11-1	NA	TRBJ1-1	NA	TGTGCCAGCAGCCCCCCCTACGACGACAGGTTTTTGAACACTGAAGCTTTCTTT	CASSPPYDDRFLNTEAFF
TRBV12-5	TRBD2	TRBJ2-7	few	TGTGCTAGTGTTAGCGGGACAAGTTCCTACGAGCAGTACTTC	CASVSGTSSYEQYF
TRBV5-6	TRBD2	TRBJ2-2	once	TGTGCCAGCTTGCTAGCGGGGTACACCGGGGAGCTGTTTTTT	CASLLAGYTGELFF
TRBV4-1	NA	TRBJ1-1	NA	TGCGCCAGCAGCCAAGTCCGAGAGAACACTGAAGCTTTCTTT	CASSQVRENTEAFF
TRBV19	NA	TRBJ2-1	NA	TGTGCCAGTAGTGCCGCTACACATTCCTACAATGAGCAGTTCTTC	CASSAATHSYNEQFF
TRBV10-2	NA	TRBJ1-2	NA	TGCGCCAGCAGTGAGACTCGGGGAATTGTTGGCTATGGCTACACCTTC	CASSETRGIVGYGYTF
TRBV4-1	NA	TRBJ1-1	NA	TGCGCCAGCAGCCAAGTCCCCGGACGGGGGGCGCTGAACACTGAAGCTTTCTTT	CASSQVPGRGALNTEAFF
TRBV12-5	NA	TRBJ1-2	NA	TGTGCTAGTGGTTCTGGGGTCGGCTATGGCTACACCTTC	CASGSGVGYGYTF
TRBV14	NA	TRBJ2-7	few	TGTGCCAGCAGCCAAGATAGGGTCCGTGGGGCCGAGCAGTACTTC	CASSQDRVRGAEQYF
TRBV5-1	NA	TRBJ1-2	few	TGCGCCAGCAGCTTGGGTGGGACCCCCGGAGGGGACTATGGCTACACCTTC	CASSLGGTPGGDYGYTF
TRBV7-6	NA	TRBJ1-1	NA	TGTGCCAGCAGCTTAGGGGGAGGGGCTGAAGCTTTCTTT	CASSLGGGAEAFF
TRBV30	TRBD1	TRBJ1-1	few	TGTGCCTGGAGTGTTATCCTGGAGCAGGACAGGGCAATGAACACTGAAGCTTTCTTT	CAWSVILEQDRAMNTEAFF
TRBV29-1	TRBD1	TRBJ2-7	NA	TGCAGCGTTGGAGACAGGGGGCTTTACGAGCAGTACTTC	CSVGDRGLYEQYF